The text below deals with one T cell receptor (beta chain). These data originate in a study of blood T cell repertoires in COVID-19. Study information: PBMCs, B-cell-depleted T cells, or T cells were the source of the cDNA or gDNA that made up the material.

This CDR3 region has 12 residues. Between the trimmed V and J ends, which lost 5 bases and 2 bases, there was a span of 7 bases. How the authors handled the data: Nucleated cell counts were estimated from reference gene primer amplification. The protocol was immunoSEQ multiplex PCR, while the TCRdb copy is restricted to in-frame clones and leaves out a portion. V, J and clone size are taken as reported in that table, and D and trimming were inferred from the DNA itself. The table includes fewer than 650,000 clones, roughly 91% detected once. The sequenced material came from peripheral blood. This chain connects TRBV12-3 or TRBV12-4 to TRBJ2-7; tentatively, D is TRBD1 (5 bases). This sequence was found in a woman aged 50 to 60 with COVID-19, enrolled during active disease. The CDR3: CASSQGAYEQYF. The CDR3, as DNA: TGTGCCAGCAGTCAAGGGGCCTACGAGCAGTACTTC.